The present T cell receptor (beta chain) was sequenced within a study of T-cell memory formation after mild COVID-19. This clonotype was seen a handful of times. TCRdb ran MiXCR on the 5' RACE reads and lists one entry per CDR3 protein. In the table there are roughly 350,000 distinct CDR3 sequences, around 28% of which are singletons. V gave up 0 bases and J gave up 8 bases, with 25 bases separating them. Germline loops: CDR1 LGHNA, CDR2 YSLEER. CDR3 size: 18 residues. This TCR was recovered from an adult woman who had mild COVID-19 (a few samples of this study predate the infection). Cell type and time point are not known. This chain uses TRBV4-3 with TRBJ1-2; D may be TRBD1 (5 bases). The sequenced sample was PBMCs or a T cell subset sorted from them (not recorded which). CDR3 sequence: CASSQEVAGRDRLGGYTF. CDR3 coding DNA: TGCGCCAGCAGCCAAGAGGTAGCAGGGCGAGATCGTTTGGGCGGCTACACCTTC.